The sequence of this T cell receptor (beta chain) was determined in a study of blood T cell repertoires in COVID-19. Background on the study: Sites in the United States, Italy and Spain provided acute and convalescent COVID-19 samples.

As originally analysed: Amplified reference gene primers provided the basis for estimating nucleated cell counts. Repertoires were generated with immunoSEQ multiplex PCR, while TCRdb's copy carries only in-frame clones and drops some. That table gives V, J and clone size, and the DNA gave D and trimming. The sample has roughly 160,000 clones, 65% to 85% seen once. Trimming stripped 5 bases from V and 3 bases from J, with 20 bases between. Germline assignment: CDR1 MDHEN and CDR2 SYDVKM. The CDR3 totals 17 residues. The gene calls are TRBV28 and TRBJ1-5; D may be TRBD1 (6 bases). Sequenced sample: peripheral blood. The clonotype was recovered from a woman in her sixties with acute or convalescent COVID-19. The CDR3 protein is CASSPIGTNHFNQPQHF. The CDR3 region has the DNA TGTGCCAGCAGTCCCATCGGGACAAATCACTTCAATCAGCCCCAGCATTTT.